The 26 T cell receptor beta chains given below trace back to one sample, sequenced in a study. Generated by immunoSEQ multiplex PCR, the TCRdb table keeps only in-frame clones and is missing some. This table has some 48,000 clones, 93% appearing once. The sequenced sample was PBMCs. Every receptor here comes from a middle-aged man with rheumatoid arthritis.

The chain uses TRBV14 and TRBJ1-6, with 7 bases that match TRBD1. There are 16 residues in the CDR3. V trimming: 3 bases; J trimming: 6 bases; junction bases outside the gene matches: 8. The germline V gene has CDR1 SGHDN and CDR2 FVKESK. The CDR3 DNA reads as TGTGCCAGCAGCCATTTGCCACAGGGGCCTAATTCACCCCTCCACTTT. As protein: CASSHLPQGPNSPLHF.

This chain links TRBV3-1 (or the pseudogene TRBV3-2) with TRBJ1-3; no clear D. V gave up 9 bases and J gave up 10 bases, with 13 bases separating them. The CDR3 has 11 amino acids. CDR1 and CDR2 (germline): LGHDT, YNNKEL (reference sequence). The CDR3 here is CARKREPTIYF. As DNA, the CDR3 is TGTGCCAGAAAGAGGGAGCCTACCATATATTTT.

This chain links TRBV5-4 with TRBJ2-2, with unresolved D. The CDR3 has 17 residues. Trimming took 0 bases from V and 4 from J, leaving 16 bases between them. Per germline, CDR1 SGHNT and CDR2 YYREEE (reference sequence). The CDR3, as DNA: TGTGCCAGCAGCTTGGCCAAAGGCGGCAGGCTCACCGGGGAGCTGTTTTTT. Translated: CASSLAKGGRLTGELFF.

The chain links TRBV30 to TRBJ1-2, with a weak D call TRBD1 (5 bases). Trimming pared 3 bases from V and 6 bases from J, leaving 14 bases between. This CDR3 region has 13 residues. Germline CDR1 is GTSNPN and CDR2 is SVGIG (reference sequence). CDR3: CAWRGQGRDGYTF. The DNA for the CDR3 is TGTGCCTGGAGGGGTCAGGGAAGGGATGGCTACACCTTC. Full variable domain (missing parts from reference TRBV30 and TRBJ1-2): SQTIHQWPATLVQPVGSPLSLECTVEGTSNPNLYWYRQAAGRGLQLLFYSVGIGQISSEVPQNLSASRPQDRQFILSSKKLLLSDSGFYLCAWRGQGRDGYTFGSGTRLTVV.

J is TRBJ2-2 and V is TRBV5-8; 8 positions match TRBD2. Looked up from germline, CDR1 is SGHTS and CDR2 is YDEGEE. The CDR3 covers 15 residues. The V and J ends lost 4 bases and 4 bases, in that order; junction bases with no gene match: 6. The DNA of the CDR3 is TGTGCCAGCAGCCCACCAGCGGGAGTCACCGGGGAGCTGTTTTTT. Protein product: CASSPPAGVTGELFF. The full variable domain, with the rest looked up from reference TRBV5-8 and TRBJ2-2, is EAGVTQSPTHLIKTRGQQATLRCSPISGHTSVYWYQQALGLGLQFLLWYDEGEERNRGNFPPRFSGRQFPNYSSELNVNALELEDSALYLCASSPPAGVTGELFFGEGSRLTVL.

This chain joins TRBV3-1 (or the pseudogene TRBV3-2) and TRBJ1-2; 9 bases line up with TRBD1. Per the germline V gene, CDR1 is LGHDT and CDR2 is YNNKEL (reference sequence). The CDR3 spans 20 residues. Trimming cost V 0 bases and J 3 bases; bases outside gene matches: 17. CDR3 nucleotide sequence: TGTGCCAGCAGCCAAGATCTTGGAGGCGGGGGACAGGGCCCCTACTATGGCTACACCTTC. Encoded protein: CASSQDLGGGGQGPYYGYTF.

The gene calls are TRBV27 and TRBJ1-2, with D unclear. The CDR3 length is 15 residues. CDR1 and CDR2 from the germline V gene are MNHEY and SMNVEV (reference sequence). The V gene lost 2 bases and the J gene lost 2 bases, with 12 bases spanning the gap. The CDR3, as DNA: TGTGCCAGCAGTTTAGCACCGCGGCAGAACTATGGCTACACCTTC. It specifies CASSLAPRQNYGYTF.

J is TRBJ1-1 and V is TRBV5-1, with D possibly matching TRBD1 (5 bases). The V end was cut by 0 bases, the J end by 4 bases, with 16 bases between. CDR3 length: 16 residues. Germline CDR1 reads SGHRS; CDR2 reads YFSETQ. The CDR3 reads CASSLAEQIRGTEAFF. The CDR3 DNA follows: TGCGCCAGCAGCTTGGCCGAGCAGATTAGGGGCACTGAAGCTTTCTTT.

This sequence joins TRBV2 and TRBJ2-7; 12 bases agree with TRBD1. Germline CDR1 is SNHLY and CDR2 is FYNNEI. The CDR3 is made up of 16 amino acids. The J segment lost 4 bases and the V segment lost 6 bases, leaving 10 bases of the junction unmatched. The CDR3 DNA sequence: TGTGCCAGCAGCTTCCTACGGGGACAGGGGGCTTACGAGCAGTACTTC. Translated, it gives CASSFLRGQGAYEQYF.

In this sample, this clone turned up once. The chain recombines TRBV14 with TRBJ1-4, with D perhaps matching TRBD1 (6 bases). The CDR3 runs to 15 residues. Trimming took off 5 bases at V and 6 bases at J, with 16 bases between the two ends. Germline V gives CDR1 SGHDN, CDR2 FVKESK. Written as DNA, the CDR3 is TGTGCCAGCAGCAATAACAGGGTTGGGCATGAAAAACTGTTTTTT. Its protein is CASSNNRVGHEKLFF.

The chain has TRBV19 and TRBJ2-7; D may be TRBD1 or TRBD2 (5 bases each). This CDR3 contains 14 residues. The V gene lost 1 base and the J gene lost 0 bases, with 7 bases spanning the gap. Germline values: CDR1 LNHDA, CDR2 SQIVND (reference sequence). The CDR3 here is CASSIGDGSYEQYF. In nucleotides, the CDR3 is TGTGCCAGTAGTATAGGGGACGGCTCCTACGAGCAGTACTTC.

The rearrangement links TRBV11-2 to TRBJ2-7, with D perhaps matching TRBD2 (5 bases). Trimming pared 5 bases from V and 7 bases from J, leaving 12 bases between. Germline CDR1 reads SGHAT; CDR2 reads FQNNGV. The CDR3 runs 12 residues. The CDR3 loop reads CASSPGSREQYF. The CDR3 DNA reads as TGTGCCAGCAGCCCGGGATCTAGGGAGCAGTACTTC.

The V gene is TRBV4-1, the J gene TRBJ1-2; TRBD1 aligns across 8 bases. The length of the CDR3 is 15 residues. J lost 0 bases, V lost 1 base, and 1 base had no gene match. Per germline, CDR1 MGHRA and CDR2 YSYEKL. The CDR3 bases are TGCGCCAGCAGCCAAGGACAGGGGTCTAACTATGGCTACACCTTC. It yields the protein CASSQGQGSNYGYTF.

The chain uses TRBV28 and TRBJ1-5; 11 nucleotides line up with TRBD1. V dropped 6 bases and J dropped 6; count of bases not matched to a gene: 4. Germline V gene sequence: CDR1 MDHEN, CDR2 SYDVKM. The CDR3 is made up of 14 amino acids. CDR3 protein: CASSSDRGLQPQHF. For the CDR3, the DNA is TGTGCCAGCAGCTCGGACAGGGGGCTTCAGCCCCAGCATTTT. The whole variable domain, remainder taken from reference TRBV28 and TRBJ1-5, is DVKVTQSSRYLVKRTGEKVFLECVQDMDHENMFWYRQDPGLGLRLIYFSYDVKMKEKGDIPEGYSVSREKKERFSLILESASTNQTSMYLCASSSDRGLQPQHFGDGTRLSIL.

The chain uses TRBV24-1 and TRBJ2-5; tentatively, D is TRBD1 (6 bases). With 4 bases removed from V and 1 base from J, the gap between germline ends came to 9 bases. Germline V lookup: CDR1 KGHDR, CDR2 SFDVKD. The CDR3 loop spans 14 amino acids. CDR3 protein: CATSDGTLQETQYF. The DNA for the CDR3 is TGTGCCACCAGTGACGGGACACTCCAAGAGACCCAGTACTTC.

CDR3 nucleotides: TGTGCCAGCAGCTTACGATTGGGGGGGTCTGGAGGTGAGCAGTTCTTC. It codes for CASSLRLGGSGGEQFF. This chain connects TRBV7-3 to TRBJ2-1; 7 bases are shared with TRBD2. The CDR3 runs to 16 residues. V was clipped by 2 bases and J by 9 bases; unmatched bases: 13. Germline V CDR1 and CDR2: SGHTA, FQGTGA.

The rearrangement joins TRBV19 to TRBJ2-5; 10 bases agree with TRBD1. Germline-derived CDR1 and CDR2 are LNHDA and SQIVND (reference sequence). J lost 5 bases, V lost 5 bases, and 5 bases had no gene match. The CDR3 sequence is 14 residues long. The CDR3 DNA follows: TGTGCCAGTAGTGTGACAGGGGGCCGGGAGACCCAGTACTTC. The encoded protein is CASSVTGGRETQYF.

V is TRBV3-1 (or the pseudogene TRBV3-2) and J is TRBJ2-7; 7 bases are shared with TRBD2. The CDR3 extends over 18 amino acids. Trimming took 4 bases from V and 0 from J; bases not matched to a gene: 15. Germline V gene data show CDR1 as LGHDT and CDR2 as YNNKEL (reference sequence). The CDR3 here is CASSPRSAGTTLSYEQYF. CDR3 nucleotides: TGTGCCAGCAGCCCTCGTTCAGCCGGGACTACCCTCTCCTACGAGCAGTACTTC.

The chain couples TRBV12-2 to TRBJ2-5; the D call of TRBD2 is as the table states it, not checked on the DNA. TRBV12-2 is a documented pseudogene. There are 16 residues in the CDR3. CDR3 sequence (DNA): TGTGCAAGTCGCTTAGTCGATCCTAGAAAGACGGAGACCCAGTACTTC. Protein product: CASRLVDPRKTETQYF.

J is TRBJ1-2 and V is TRBV18; D is unresolved. Trimming removed 2 bases from V and 5 bases from J, with 9 bases in between. The CDR3 loop spans 13 amino acids. CDR1 is KGHSH and CDR2 is LQKENI in the germline V gene. CDR3 DNA: TGTGCCAGCTCACCAATTGAAGATTATGGCTACACCTTC. Amino acid sequence: CASSPIEDYGYTF.

V is TRBV5-4 and J is TRBJ2-5; TRBD1 or TRBD2 may be the D gene (5 bases each). V dropped 3 bases and J dropped 4 bases, with 13 bases sitting between them. CDR1 and CDR2 from the germline V gene are SGHNT and YYREEE (reference sequence). This CDR3 is built from 14 residues. The CDR3 region has the DNA TGTGCCAGCAGCTGGGACGCTACAGGAGAGACCCAGTACTTC. Translated, it gives CASSWDATGETQYF.

V and J are TRBV3-1 (or the pseudogene TRBV3-2) and TRBJ2-2; possibly TRBD2 for D (6 bases). Between the trimmed V and J ends, which lost 4 bases and 0 bases, there was a span of 15 bases. The CDR3 extends over 17 amino acids. CDR1 is LGHDT, CDR2 YNNKEL, per germline (reference sequence). The CDR3 is CASSPWGGIANTGELFF. The CDR3 region has the DNA TGTGCCAGCAGCCCCTGGGGCGGGATAGCGAACACCGGGGAGCTGTTTTTT.

The genes are TRBV5-6 and TRBJ2-3; 15 bases are a match to TRBD2. The V gene end was trimmed by 4 bases and the J gene end by 3 bases; junction bases not matched to a gene: 3. The CDR3 covers 16 residues. The germline V gene encodes CDR1 SGHDT and CDR2 YYEEEE. The CDR3 loop is CASSTGLAGGTDTQYF. CDR3 nucleotide sequence: TGTGCCAGCAGCACAGGACTAGCGGGAGGGACAGATACGCAGTATTTT.

This rearrangement joins TRBV30 to TRBJ1-5; no definite D call. Germline CDR1 reads GTSNPN; CDR2 reads SVGIG (reference sequence). This CDR3 is built from 13 residues. The V gene lost 0 bases and the J gene lost 7 bases, with 10 bases spanning the gap. Written as DNA, the CDR3 is TGTGCCTGGAGTGTGTCTGGGAAACAGCCCCAGCATTTT. Translated: CAWSVSGKQPQHF.

This clone came up once. This chain links TRBV28 with TRBJ2-7; 9 positions agree with TRBD1. Germline CDR1 MDHEN, CDR2 SYDVKM. The trim removed 2 bases at V and 5 bases at J, leaving 4 bases unmatched. This CDR3 contains 14 residues. In nucleotides, the CDR3 is TGTGCCAGCAGTTTAGGGACAGGGCGGGACGAGCAGTACTTC. Amino acid sequence: CASSLGTGRDEQYF.

The rearrangement uses TRBV5-6 and TRBJ2-7; maybe TRBD2 (5 bases). Trimming cost V 0 bases and J 1 base, with 11 bases left between them. The CDR3 has 15 amino acids. The germline CDR1 and CDR2 sequences are SGHDT and YYEEEE. Written as DNA, the CDR3 is TGTGCCAGCAGCTTGGACGGGGTGGGGTCCTACGAGCAGTACTTC. It encodes CASSLDGVGSYEQYF. Full variable domain (remainder filled in from reference TRBV5-6 and TRBJ2-7): DAGVTQSPTHLIKTRGQQVTLRCSPKSGHDTVSWYQQALGQGPQFIFQYYEEEERQRGNFPDRFSGHQFPNYSSELNVNALLLGDSALYLCASSLDGVGSYEQYFGPGTRLTVT.